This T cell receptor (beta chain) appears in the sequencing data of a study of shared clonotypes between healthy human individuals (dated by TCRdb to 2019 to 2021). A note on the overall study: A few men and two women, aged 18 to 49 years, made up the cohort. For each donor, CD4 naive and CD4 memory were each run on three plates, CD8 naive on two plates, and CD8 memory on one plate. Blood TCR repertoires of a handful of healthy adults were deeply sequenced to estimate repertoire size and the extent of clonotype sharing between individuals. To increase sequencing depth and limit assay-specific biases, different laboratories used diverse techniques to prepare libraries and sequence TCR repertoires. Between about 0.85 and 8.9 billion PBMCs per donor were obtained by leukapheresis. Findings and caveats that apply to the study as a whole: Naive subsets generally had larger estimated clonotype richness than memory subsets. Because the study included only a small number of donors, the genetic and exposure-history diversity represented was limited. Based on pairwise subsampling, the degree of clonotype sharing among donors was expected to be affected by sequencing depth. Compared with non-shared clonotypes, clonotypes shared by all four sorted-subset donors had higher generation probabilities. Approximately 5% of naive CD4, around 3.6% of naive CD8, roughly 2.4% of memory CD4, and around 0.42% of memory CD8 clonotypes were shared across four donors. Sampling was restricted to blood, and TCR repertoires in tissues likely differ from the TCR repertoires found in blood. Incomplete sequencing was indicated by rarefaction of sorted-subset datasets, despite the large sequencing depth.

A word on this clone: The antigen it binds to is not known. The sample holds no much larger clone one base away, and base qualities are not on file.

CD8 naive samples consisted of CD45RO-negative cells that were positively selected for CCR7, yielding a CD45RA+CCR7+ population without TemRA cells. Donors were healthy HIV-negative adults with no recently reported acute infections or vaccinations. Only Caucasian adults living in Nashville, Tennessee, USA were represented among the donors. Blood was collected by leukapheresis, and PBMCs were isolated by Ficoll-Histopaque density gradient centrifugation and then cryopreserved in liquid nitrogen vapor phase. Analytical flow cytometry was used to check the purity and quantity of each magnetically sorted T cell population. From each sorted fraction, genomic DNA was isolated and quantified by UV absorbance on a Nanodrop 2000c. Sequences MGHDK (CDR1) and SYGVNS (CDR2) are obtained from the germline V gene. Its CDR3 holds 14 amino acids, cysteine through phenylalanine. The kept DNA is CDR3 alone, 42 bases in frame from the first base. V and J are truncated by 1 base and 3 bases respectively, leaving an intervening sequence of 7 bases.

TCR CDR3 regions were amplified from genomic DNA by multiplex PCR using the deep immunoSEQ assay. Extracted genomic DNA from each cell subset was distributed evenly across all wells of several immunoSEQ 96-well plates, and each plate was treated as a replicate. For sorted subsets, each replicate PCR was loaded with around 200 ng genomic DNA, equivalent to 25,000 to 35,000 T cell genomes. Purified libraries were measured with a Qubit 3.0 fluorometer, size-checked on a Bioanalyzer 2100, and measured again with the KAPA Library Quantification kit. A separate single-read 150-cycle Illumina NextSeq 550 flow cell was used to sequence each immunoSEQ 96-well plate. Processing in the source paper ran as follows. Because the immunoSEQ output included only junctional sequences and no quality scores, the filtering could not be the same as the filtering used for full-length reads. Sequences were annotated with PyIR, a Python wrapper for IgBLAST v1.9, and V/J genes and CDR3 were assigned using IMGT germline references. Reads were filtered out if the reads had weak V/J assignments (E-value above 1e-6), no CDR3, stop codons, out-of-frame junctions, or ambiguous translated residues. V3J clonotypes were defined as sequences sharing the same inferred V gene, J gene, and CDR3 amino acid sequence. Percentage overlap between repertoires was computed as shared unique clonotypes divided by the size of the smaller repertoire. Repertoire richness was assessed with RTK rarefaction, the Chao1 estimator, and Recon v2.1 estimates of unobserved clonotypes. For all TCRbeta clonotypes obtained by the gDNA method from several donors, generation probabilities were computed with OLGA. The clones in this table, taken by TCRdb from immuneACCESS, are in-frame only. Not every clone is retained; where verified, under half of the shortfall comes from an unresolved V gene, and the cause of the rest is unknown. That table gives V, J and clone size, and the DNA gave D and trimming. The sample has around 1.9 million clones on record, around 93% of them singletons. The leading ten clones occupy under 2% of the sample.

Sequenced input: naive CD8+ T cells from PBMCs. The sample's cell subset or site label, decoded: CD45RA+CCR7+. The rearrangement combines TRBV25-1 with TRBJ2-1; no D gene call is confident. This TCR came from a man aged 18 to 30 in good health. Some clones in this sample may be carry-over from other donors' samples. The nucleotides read TGTGCCAGCAGTGAATGGCCCATCTACAATGAGCAGTTCTTC. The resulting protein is CASSEWPIYNEQFF.